The subject of this entry is one TCR beta chain. The target of this receptor is not known. It has no much larger one-base neighbor in the sample; base qualities were not kept. Trimming takes 3 bases off V and 0 bases off J; junction bases not matched to a gene: 12. From cysteine to phenylalanine, the CDR3 is 20 amino acids long. Of all the DNA, just the CDR3 is kept, 60 bases in frame from base 1. CDR1 and CDR2 are read off the germline V gene as KGHSH and LQKENI. What this sample's treatment or condition label stands for: suppressive antiretroviral therapy. A pool of overlapping HIV-1 Gag 15-mer peptides was used at approximately 0.9 ug per peptide per mL for cell stimulation. Responding CD4+ T cells were sorted by upregulation of both CD40 ligand and CD69. HIV-1-infected adults in whom suppressive ART had been started during chronic infection were enrolled as participants. For at least 4 years, the participants' plasma HIV-1 RNA had been undetectable, below 50 copies/mL. To be included, participants needed a CD4+ T cell count above 400 cells/uL and a positive CMV serology. Before stimulation, PBMCs were isolated using density centrifugation and then depleted of CD8+ T cells. For around 18 hours, the CD8-depleted PBMCs were stimulated with anti-CD28/CD49d costimulation, a CD40-blocking antibody, and enfuvirtide to prevent new infections. Sorting was done on either a Beckman Coulter MoFlo Legacy or an XDP sorter, and propidium iodide was used to exclude dead cells. Genomic DNA was extracted using the QIAamp DNA Mini Kit for samples with more than one million cells and using the Quick-DNA Microprep Kit for all other samples.

The data stem from a study of persistence of HIV-infected CD4 T cells (dated by TCRdb to between 2020 and 2021). Regarding the complete study: Participants had been on suppressive ART for a median of around 8 years. In the cross-participant TCR cluster analysis, 8 or 9 participants were included for CMV and over five participants were included for Gag. Peripheral blood samples of up to roughly 200 mL were obtained at multiple time points, with the exception of two participants, for whom leukapheresis was performed at a single time point. The clonality of all cells in each sorted population was assessed by TCRbeta sequencing, whereas the clonality of infected cells was assessed by proviral sequencing. The study isolated CMV- and HIV-1 Gag-responding CD4+ T cells from ART-treated individuals to examine antigen-driven clonal expansion of HIV-1-infected cells. Broad study findings and their caveats: Significantly lower TCRbeta richness was observed in CMV- and Gag-responding cells than in anti-CD3/anti-CD28-responding cells, and higher oligoclonality was observed in CMV-responding cells than in CD3/CD28-stimulated and Gag-responding cells. Antigen-responding cells were enriched for expanded CDR3beta sequences that were degenerate, which suggests that CD4+ responses to CMV and Gag underwent convergent selection. Only a small number of individuals took part in the study, and only a limited range of antigens was tested. Because the TCR analyses were done in bulk, restricting them to just the rare CMV-responding cells that actually carried HIV-1 proviruses was not possible. Within the same sorted populations, TCR oligoclonality correlated with proviral oligoclonality.

TCRbeta repertoires were sequenced from genomic DNA with the immunoSEQ hsTCRB assay version 4 in survey mode. Genomic DNA was diluted to roughly 9.5 ng/uL, using up to 1 ug per sample for TCRbeta sequencing. On the authors' methods: Analysis of the TCRbeta data was done in ImmunoSeq Analyzer 3.0, and diversity was computed on productive nucleotide rearrangements. Using the Immunarch R package, the improved Chao index served to estimate lower-bound TCR diversity and the Gini coefficient served to estimate clonality. When different nucleotide rearrangements encoded the same CDR3beta amino acid sequence, each rearrangement was treated as a distinct clonotype. Differential abundance analysis identified TCRbeta sequences significantly enriched in antigen-responding cells relative to anti-CD3/anti-CD28-activated cells. GLIPH2 clustered TCRs by predicted peptide-MHC specificity, both within individual participants and across merged participant data sets. Drawn from immuneACCESS, this table holds only the in-frame rearrangements with V and J called that TCRdb kept. Clones are partly lost; checked studies trace under half to an unresolved V gene and leave the rest unexplained. The V and J calls and the clone size are those of that table, but D and trimming were determined from the DNA. The table for this sample lists 25,000 to 35,000 clones; 60% to 75% of them were counted only once. The leading ten clones occupy roughly 1.5% of the sample.

Source: CD4+ T cells sorted from PBMCs after 18-hour stimulation, taken from a patient who received antiretroviral therapy. Per the publication, the cell subset or site label means: CD40L+CD69+ CD4 T cells responding to HIV-1 Gag peptides. The V and J segments used are TRBV18 and TRBJ2-6; TRBD1 matches 9 bases in the middle. The source is an adult man with HIV who was CMV-seropositive. The encoded CDR3 is CASSPQPRTGAHSGANVLTF. The DNA is as follows: TGTGCCAGCTCACCTCAACCACGGACAGGGGCTCACTCTGGGGCCAACGTCCTGACTTTC.